These 26 T cell receptor beta chains came from one sample sequenced in a study of blood T cell repertoires in COVID-19. Assay used: immunoSEQ multiplex PCR; TCRdb lists only in-frame clones, some missing. The sample has approximately 140,000 clones, approximately 84% seen once. Sequencing input: PBMCs or T cells enriched from blood (not recorded which). The receptors derive from a man aged 45-65 years in a cohort exposed to, infected with or recovered from COVID-19 (not recorded which).

The V gene is TRBV27, the J gene TRBJ1-1; D uncertain. CDR3 size: 14 residues. V lost 2 bases, J lost 1 base, and 8 bases lay in between. Germline V gene lookup returns CDR1 MNHEY and CDR2 SMNVEV (reference sequence). In DNA, the CDR3 is TGTGCCAGCAGTTTAGCGGGGAGGAACACTGAAGCTTTCTTT. Translating gives CASSLAGRNTEAFF.

This clone was recorded once. J is TRBJ2-5 and V is TRBV5-6, with D unresolved. Trimming took off 0 bases at V and 5 bases at J, with 14 bases between the two ends. The CDR3 is 15 amino acids. Germline assignment: CDR1 SGHDT and CDR2 YYEEEE. The CDR3 protein is CASSLGAIGEETQYF. Written as DNA, the CDR3 is TGTGCCAGCAGCTTGGGGGCTATAGGCGAGGAGACCCAGTACTTC.

The chain is built from TRBV3-1 (or the pseudogene TRBV3-2) and TRBJ2-7; TRBD2 matches at 13 bases. Trimming removed 2 bases from V and 9 bases from J; junction bases left unmatched: 4. From germline, CDR1 is LGHDT and CDR2 YNNKEL (reference sequence). The CDR3 runs to 14 residues. The CDR3 coding sequence is TGTGCCAGCAGCCAAAGGACTAGCGGGAGTGGGCAGTACTTC. This translates into CASSQRTSGSGQYF.

The chain couples TRBV10-1 to TRBJ2-2, with 11 nucleotides matching TRBD2. The CDR3 spans 14 residues. The junction had 0 bases not matched to a gene; V was cut back by 4 bases and J by 5 bases. Germline loops: CDR1 WNHNN, CDR2 SYGVQD (reference sequence). The CDR3 sequence: CASSASGGTGELFF. Written as DNA, the CDR3 is TGCGCCAGCAGTGCTAGCGGGGGGACCGGGGAGCTGTTTTTT.

This chain connects TRBV7-8 to TRBJ2-1; 11 nucleotides agree with TRBD2. Unmatched junction bases numbered 6, after V lost 1 base and J lost 1 base. CDR1 is SGHVS, CDR2 FQNEAQ, per germline. CDR3 length equals 18 residues. CDR3 in DNA: TGTGCCAGCAGCTTAGATTCCCTAGCGGGAGGATCCTACAATGAGCAGTTCTTC. Amino acids: CASSLDSLAGGSYNEQFF. Combining the CDR3 with reference TRBV7-8 and TRBJ2-1 gives the whole variable domain GAGVSQSPRYKVAKRGQDVALRCDPISGHVSLFWYQQALGQGPEFLTYFQNEAQLDKSGLPSDRFFAERPEGSVSTLKIQRTQQEDSAVYLCASSLDSLAGGSYNEQFFGPGTRLTVL.

The V and J genes are TRBV7-9 and TRBJ1-2; 9 positions agree with TRBD1. The CDR3 runs 15 residues. Trimming at V came to 5 bases and at J to 4 bases, leaving 8 bases not matched to a gene. Looked up from germline, CDR1 is SEHNR and CDR2 is FQNEAQ (reference sequence). The CDR3 DNA reads TGTGCCAGCAGCCAGGGACAGGGTTCCTCCTATGGCTACACCTTC. This encodes CASSQGQGSSYGYTF.

V and J are TRBV28 and TRBJ1-6, with D possibly being TRBD1 (5 bases). This CDR3 has 13 residues. The V and J ends lost 8 bases and 8 bases respectively, with 13 bases between them. Germline V gene lookup returns CDR1 MDHEN and CDR2 SYDVKM. This chain's CDR3 is CASGSGGDSPLHF. The DNA for the CDR3 is TGTGCCAGCGGATCGGGAGGGGATTCACCCCTCCACTTT.

In its sample, this clone was seen once. This chain joins TRBV6-5 and TRBJ1-4; 9 bases are shared with TRBD1. The germline V gene has CDR1 MNHEY and CDR2 SVGAGI. This CDR3 spans 14 amino acids. V dropped 8 bases and J dropped 6; count of bases not matched to a gene: 7. The CDR3 loop reads CASHRDRVDEKLFF. The CDR3 DNA reads as TGTGCCAGCCACCGGGACAGGGTCGATGAAAAACTGTTTTTT.

The chain is built from TRBV12-3 or TRBV12-4 and TRBJ1-2, with 7 positions matching TRBD1. Unmatched junction bases numbered 8, after V lost 6 bases and J lost 7 bases. This CDR3 is 13 amino acids long. The DNA of the CDR3 is TGTGCCAGCAGGAGGGGGCAGGGTAGTGGCTACACCTTC. It yields the protein CASRRGQGSGYTF.

J is TRBJ1-3 and V is TRBV9, with D unclear. The CDR3 contains 15 residues. Trimming took off 2 bases at V and 0 bases at J, with 9 bases between the two ends. The germline gives CDR1 SGDLS, CDR2 YYNGEE. DNA for the CDR3: TGTGCCAGCAGCGTCAGCGGGCTCTCTGGAAACACCATATATTTT. It is translated as CASSVSGLSGNTIYF.

The J gene is TRBJ2-3, the V gene TRBV7-3; 8 bases are a match to TRBD2. CDR1 is SGHTA and CDR2 is FQGTGA in the germline V gene. There are 15 residues in the CDR3. Losses at the gene ends were 2 bases for V and 6 bases for J; bases not matched to a gene: 7. The CDR3 DNA reads TGTGCCAGCAGCTTACAGGGACTAGGAGGGGATACGCAGTATTTT. As protein: CASSLQGLGGDTQYF.

V is TRBV29-1 and J is TRBJ2-2; 8 bases are a match to TRBD2. V was clipped by 6 bases and J by 3 bases; unmatched bases: 9. This CDR3 spans 15 amino acids. The V gene's germline CDR1 is SQVTM and CDR2 ANQGSEA. In nucleotides, the CDR3 is TGCAGCGTCGTCACTAGCGGAGCTTACACCGGGGAGCTGTTTTTT. This gives the protein CSVVTSGAYTGELFF.

The chain combines TRBV24-1 with TRBJ2-1, with TRBD2 matching 15 bases. CDR3 length: 21 residues. Germline V gives CDR1 KGHDR, CDR2 SFDVKD. After removal of 7 bases from V and 6 bases from J, the junction contained 21 bases not matched to a gene. In nucleotides, the CDR3 is TGTGCCACCAGCCGGGACAGGCCCGGACTAGCGGGAGGGTATAGTGTCAATGAGCAGTTCTTC. This sequence encodes CATSRDRPGLAGGYSVNEQFF.

The rearrangement joins TRBV7-6 to TRBJ2-1; D is unresolved. V gave up 2 bases and J gave up 8 bases, with 7 bases separating them. The germline CDR1 and CDR2 sequences are SGHVS and FNYEAQ. The CDR3 sequence is 12 residues long. DNA for the CDR3: TGTGCCAGCAGCTTACGTGTCGATGAGCAGTTCTTC. This encodes CASSLRVDEQFF.

The rearrangement joins TRBV6-6 to TRBJ1-5; 10 nucleotides agree with TRBD1. The J segment lost 5 bases and the V segment lost 0 bases, leaving 4 bases of the junction unmatched. The CDR3 is made up of 16 amino acids. CDR1 and CDR2 (germline): MNHNY, SVGAGI (reference sequence). The CDR3 is CASSYSTGGRYQPQHF. The DNA for the CDR3 is TGTGCCAGCAGTTACTCGACAGGGGGCAGGTATCAGCCCCAGCATTTT.

The rearrangement uses TRBV7-9 and TRBJ1-6, with D tentatively TRBD1 (6 bases). CDR1 SEHNR and CDR2 FQNEAQ come from the germline V gene (reference sequence). Trimming cost V 5 bases and J 6 bases, with 11 bases left between them. CDR3 size: 14 residues. The CDR3 loop is CASSAGTSNSPLHF. DNA for the CDR3: TGTGCCAGCAGCGCCGGGACAAGTAATTCACCCCTCCACTTT. Supplemented by reference TRBV7-9 and TRBJ1-6, the full variable domain reads DTGVSQNPRHKITKRGQNVTFRCDPISEHNRLYWYRQTLGQGPEFLTYFQNEAQLEKSRLLSDRFSAERPKGSFSTLEIQRTEQGDSAMYLCASSAGTSNSPLHFGNGTRLTVT.

The chain is built from TRBV5-4 and TRBJ2-7; 10 positions match TRBD1. After removal of 4 bases from V and 7 bases from J, the junction contained 11 bases not matched to a gene. The CDR3 length is 15 residues. Per the germline V gene, CDR1 is SGHNT and CDR2 is YYREEE (reference sequence). CDR3 sequence reads: CASSLGGTGANEQYF. In DNA, the CDR3 is TGTGCCAGCAGCCTAGGAGGGACAGGGGCAAATGAGCAGTACTTC.

The chain employs TRBV2 and TRBJ2-1; 11 bases line up with TRBD2. Germline V gives CDR1 SNHLY, CDR2 FYNNEI. CDR3 length equals 14 residues. Trimming took 7 bases from V and 5 from J; bases not matched to a gene: 4. Here the CDR3 reads CASTLAGGHNEQFF. The CDR3 nucleotides are TGTGCCAGCACCCTAGCGGGAGGACACAATGAGCAGTTCTTC. Full variable domain (missing parts from reference TRBV2 and TRBJ2-1): EPEVTQTPSHQVTQMGQEVILRCVPISNHLYFYWYRQILGQKVEFLVSFYNNEISEKSEIFDDQFSVERPDGSNFTLKIRSTKLEDSAMYFCASTLAGGHNEQFFGPGTRLTVL.

The genes are TRBV19 and TRBJ1-1; D is undetermined. V was cut by 5 bases and J by 2 bases, with 9 bases left in between. Germline loops: CDR1 LNHDA, CDR2 SQIVND (reference sequence). This CDR3 is built from 13 residues. Here the CDR3 DNA reads TGTGCCAGTAGTCCTAAACTCAACACTGAAGCTTTCTTT. Translating it yields CASSPKLNTEAFF.

The genes are TRBV18 and TRBJ1-1; D is unclear. The CDR3 spans 12 residues. Per the germline V gene, CDR1 is KGHSH and CDR2 is LQKENI. Trimming pared 7 bases from V and 1 base from J, leaving 7 bases between. The CDR3 sequence is CASLSRNTEAFF. The CDR3 region has the DNA TGTGCCAGCTTGAGCCGGAACACTGAAGCTTTCTTT.

The V gene is TRBV12-3 or TRBV12-4, the J gene TRBJ2-1; D not certain. The length of the CDR3 is 12 residues. Trimming pared 2 bases from V and 7 bases from J, leaving 6 bases between. CDR3 DNA: TGTGCCAGCAGTTTAACAGCTAATGAGCAGTTCTTC. This translates into CASSLTANEQFF.

In DNA form, the CDR3 reads TGTGCCAGCACGACAGTATATCAAGAGACCCAGTACTTC. Protein: CASTTVYQETQYF. The V and J genes are TRBV2 and TRBJ2-5; a weak D match, TRBD1 (5 bases). V was shortened by 7 bases and J by 2 bases, with 11 bases between the two germline ends. The CDR3 is 13 residues long. Germline loops: CDR1 SNHLY, CDR2 FYNNEI.

The V call is TRBV21-1, the J call TRBJ2-1; the table's D gene call, TRBD2, was not cross checked with the DNA. TRBV21-1 is a recognized pseudogene. The CDR3 totals 18 residues. The DNA of the CDR3 is TGTGCCAGCAGCAAAGTCTTCAGCGGGGGGGCCCTTCATAATGAGCAGTTCTTC. This codes for CASSKVFSGGALHNEQFF.

The chain couples TRBV5-4 to TRBJ2-5; possibly TRBD1 for D (6 bases). Germline V gene sequence: CDR1 SGHNT, CDR2 YYREEE (reference sequence). The ends were cut back, 3 bases at V and 2 bases at J, with 14 bases in the middle. CDR3 length equals 15 residues. The CDR3 region is CASSSASDRQETQYF. For the CDR3, the DNA is TGTGCCAGCAGCTCCGCCTCGGACAGACAAGAGACCCAGTACTTC.

V usage is TRBV6-5 and J usage is TRBJ2-4; 8 positions match TRBD1. Unmatched junction bases numbered 8, after V lost 4 bases and J lost 6 bases. The CDR3 length is 15 residues. CDR1 is MNHEY and CDR2 is SVGAGI in the germline V gene. CDR3 coding DNA: TGTGCCAGCAGTTCCCGACAGGGGTTCGCAAACATTCAGTACTTC. This codes for CASSSRQGFANIQYF.

The chain recombines TRBV2 with TRBJ1-4, with 9 nucleotides matching TRBD1. Germline V CDR1 and CDR2: SNHLY, FYNNEI. CDR3 length: 14 residues. V trimming: 5 bases; J trimming: 8 bases; junction bases outside the gene matches: 6. CDR3 sequence (DNA): TGTGCCAGCAGTACACAGGGGGCTGGGGAAAAACTGTTTTTT. Amino acid sequence: CASSTQGAGEKLFF. Full variable domain (missing parts from reference TRBV2 and TRBJ1-4): EPEVTQTPSHQVTQMGQEVILRCVPISNHLYFYWYRQILGQKVEFLVSFYNNEISEKSEIFDDQFSVERPDGSNFTLKIRSTKLEDSAMYFCASSTQGAGEKLFFGSGTQLSVL.